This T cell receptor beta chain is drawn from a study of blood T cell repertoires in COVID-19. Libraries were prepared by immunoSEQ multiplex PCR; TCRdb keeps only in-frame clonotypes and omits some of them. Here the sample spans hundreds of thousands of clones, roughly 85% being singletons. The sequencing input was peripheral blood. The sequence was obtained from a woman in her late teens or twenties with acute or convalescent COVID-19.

The CDR3, as DNA: TGTGCCAGCAGTTTATGGCAACTGAGAGGGGGCAATGAGCAGTTCTTC. This sequence encodes CASSLWQLRGGNEQFF. The J gene is TRBJ2-1, the V gene TRBV28, with D possibly TRBD1 on 6 matching bases. V was pared by 0 bases and J by 6 bases, with 15 bases between. CDR1 is MDHEN, CDR2 SYDVKM, per germline. This CDR3 contains 16 residues.